This T cell receptor (beta chain) is from a study of T cell responses to AZD1222 COVID-19 vaccine. Generated by immunoSEQ multiplex PCR, the TCRdb table keeps only in-frame clones and is missing some. The top ten hold 3.1% of the sample, which has about 140,000 clones, more than 70% seen once. This clone appeared once. Its antigen is not identified. The study, taken as a whole, reports: Spike-spanning, vaccine-associated CD4 TCRs were dominant at 160-218 and 743-854. The study reported that nearly half of spike-specific TCRs target unmutated variant regions. Females made up more of the donors, who were largely white British, and clonal diversity may have come out too low.

The CDR3 totals 17 residues. V shed 5 bases and J 10 bases; nucleotides not matched to a gene: 19. Germline V CDR1 and CDR2: SGHTA, FQGNSA. This chain uses TRBV7-2 with TRBJ2-1, with 8 bases identical to TRBD2. The input for sequencing was peripheral blood, taken 28 days after the second AZD1222 dose. The TCR comes from an adult who received the AZD1222 COVID-19 vaccine. For the CDR3, the DNA is TGTGCCAGCAGCCCCCCCGCCAGGGCGGGGGGACTCAACGAGCAGTTCTTC. This translates into CASSPPARAGGLNEQFF.